Below, one TCR beta chain is given with its context. Its antigen remains undetermined. Base qualities are not recorded, but no much larger clone differs from it by a single base. The data derive from a study of identical twins (dated by TCRdb to the mid-2010s). Turning to the overall study: To test whether fetal clonotypes persist, this study deep-sequenced TCR alpha and beta repertoires from monozygotic twins, from unrelated adults of various ages, and from cord blood. Replicate twin experiments were performed at different times using different library preparation protocols to rule out contamination. Study-wide findings and limitations: Because the same donors could not be followed over many years, conclusions were based on cross-sectional statistical analysis. Zero-insertion analyses could be partly confounded by invariant T cells such as MAIT and iNKT, although diverse VJ usage argued against such confounding for most clonotypes. Recombination models systematically underestimated out-of-frame TCR alpha sharing in monozygotic twins but agreed with sharing between unrelated individuals. Compared with coincidental sharing between unrelated individuals, an excess of low generation-probability sequences was observed among out-of-frame TCR alpha sequences shared between twins. Fewer insertions were carried by abundant cord blood beta clonotypes, a similar but weaker trend appeared in young adult naive repertoires, and no such trend appeared in memory repertoires. Excess twin sharing in beta out-of-frame sequences was weaker because fewer shared sequences lowered the signal-to-noise ratio.

Cut back by 4 bases and 8 bases, the V and J ends lie 18 bases apart. Taken from cysteine to phenylalanine, the CDR3 has 14 residues. The entry retains the CDR3 DNA only, 42 bases that are in frame from base 1. Based on the germline V gene, the CDR1 and CDR2 sequences are SGHDT and YYEEEE. Libraries were built with 5' RACE. Sequencing was performed on an Illumina HiSeq 2000. Template switching added a universal primer binding site, and the final cDNA carried a unique molecular identifier that allowed TCR cDNA molecules to be counted accurately. Specific primers in the conserved constant-segment region were used to synthesize first-strand cDNA for the TCR alpha and beta chains. To control for contamination, every cDNA library was double barcoded, receiving both a SMART-Mk sample barcode and Illumina barcodes. TruSeq adapter sequences and Illumina sample barcodes were added in two successive PCR steps. TCR alpha and beta cDNA libraries were sequenced on the Illumina HiSeq platform with custom primers. The authors' pipeline ran thus. MiGEC was used to process raw reads and extract unique molecular identifiers, and MiXCR was used to find CDR3 positions. For each individual, recombination models were inferred using an EM algorithm with the repgenHMM and IGoR tools. The tcR package in R was used for shared clonotype analysis, with sharing normalized by the product of cloneset sizes. To study raw recombination free of thymic and clonal selection effects, out-of-frame nonproductive sequences were analyzed. TCRdb reran the public reads through fastp at Q25 and MiXCR, keeping productive beta chains. Under each unique CDR3 protein, matching rows form one entry showing the most common genes and DNA. The V and J calls and clone size come from TCRdb's table, not from the authors' own analysis. This sample comprises 250,000 or so distinct CDR3 sequences, approximately 8.3% of them detected only once. The ten biggest clones cover 3% of the sample.

Only healthy Caucasian donors were included. Three pairs of female monozygotic twins, all aged roughly 18 to 29 years, were included in the twin cohort. Positive isolation kits from Invitrogen were used to isolate the CD4+ and CD8+ T cell populations. The same data also contributed to another study, on yellow fever vaccine responses in identical twins. The second paper states: According to the authors, the vaccine-induced T cell response in identical twins seemed to be partly convergent and partly specific to each individual. In the study, vaccine-responding T cell clones were precisely tracked in identical twins.

Sequencing was carried out using CD8+ T cells sorted from blood. This TCR was sampled from a young woman in good health. The rearranged segments are TRBV5-6 and TRBJ1-1, with the D gene uncertain. The CDR3 in this case is CASSDRLHLSEAFF. The sequence in DNA is TGTGCCAGCAGCGATCGGTTGCATCTATCCGAAGCTTTCTTT.